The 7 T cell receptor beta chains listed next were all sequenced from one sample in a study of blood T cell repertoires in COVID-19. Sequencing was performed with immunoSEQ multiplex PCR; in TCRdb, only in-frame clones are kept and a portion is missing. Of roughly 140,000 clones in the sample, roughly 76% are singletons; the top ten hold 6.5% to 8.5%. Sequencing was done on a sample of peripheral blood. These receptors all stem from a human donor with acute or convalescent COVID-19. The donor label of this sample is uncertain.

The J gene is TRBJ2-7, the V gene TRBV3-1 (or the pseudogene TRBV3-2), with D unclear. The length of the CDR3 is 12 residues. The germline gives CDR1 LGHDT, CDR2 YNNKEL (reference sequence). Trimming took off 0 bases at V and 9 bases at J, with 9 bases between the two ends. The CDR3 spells CASSQDTPVQYF. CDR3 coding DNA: TGTGCCAGCAGCCAAGATACCCCAGTGCAGTACTTC.

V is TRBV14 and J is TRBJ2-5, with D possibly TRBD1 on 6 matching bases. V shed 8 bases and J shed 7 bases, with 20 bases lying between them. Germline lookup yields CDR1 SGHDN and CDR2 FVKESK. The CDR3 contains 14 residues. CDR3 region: CASSMGARVGTQYF. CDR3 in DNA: TGTGCCAGCTCCATGGGGGCCCGCGTGGGGACCCAGTACTTC.

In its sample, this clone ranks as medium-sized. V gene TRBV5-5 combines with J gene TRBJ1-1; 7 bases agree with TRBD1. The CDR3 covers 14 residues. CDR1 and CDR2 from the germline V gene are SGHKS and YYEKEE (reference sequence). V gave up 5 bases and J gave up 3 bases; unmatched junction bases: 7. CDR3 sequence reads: CASRFDRDHTEAFF. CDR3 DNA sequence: TGTGCCAGCAGGTTCGACAGGGACCACACTGAAGCTTTCTTT.

CDR3 coding DNA: TGTGCCAGTAGTATTCAAACAGGGACCACCGGGGAGCTGTTTTTT. It encodes CASSIQTGTTGELFF. The chain employs TRBV19 and TRBJ2-2; the D gene is possibly TRBD1 (6 bases). Germline CDR1 reads LNHDA; CDR2 reads SQIVND (reference sequence). With 3 bases removed from V and 4 bases from J, the gap between germline ends came to 12 bases. This CDR3 spans 15 amino acids.

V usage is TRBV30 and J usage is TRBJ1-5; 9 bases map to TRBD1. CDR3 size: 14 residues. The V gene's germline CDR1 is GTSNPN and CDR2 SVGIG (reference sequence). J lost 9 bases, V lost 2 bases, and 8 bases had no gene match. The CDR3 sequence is CAWSSGQGERPQHF. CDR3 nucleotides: TGTGCCTGGAGTTCGGGACAGGGCGAAAGGCCCCAGCATTTT.

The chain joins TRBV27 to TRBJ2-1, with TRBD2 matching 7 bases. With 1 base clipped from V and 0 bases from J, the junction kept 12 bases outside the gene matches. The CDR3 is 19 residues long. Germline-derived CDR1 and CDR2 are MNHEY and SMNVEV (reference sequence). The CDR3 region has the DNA TGTGCCAGCAGTTTATTCTCCGGCCCCGGCGGGAGCTCCTACAATGAGCAGTTCTTC. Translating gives CASSLFSGPGGSSYNEQFF.

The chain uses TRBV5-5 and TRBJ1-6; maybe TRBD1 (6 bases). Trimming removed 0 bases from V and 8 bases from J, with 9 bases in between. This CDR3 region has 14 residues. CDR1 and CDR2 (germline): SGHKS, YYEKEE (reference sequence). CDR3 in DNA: TGTGCCAGCAGCTTGGACAGGGTGGATTCACCCCTCCACTTT. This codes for CASSLDRVDSPLHF.